What follows are 17 T cell receptor beta chains derived from one specimen sequenced in a study of spatial heterogeneity in lung cancer. As for time point: sample taken at primary tumor resection. No cells were sorted before sequencing. The whole RNA sequenced was extracted from tumor, nontumor lung or frozen PBMC. TCRdb reanalysed the 5' RACE reads using MiXCR and keeps one entry per CDR3 protein. In the table there are roughly 40,000 distinct CDR3 sequences, 6.5% to 8.5% of which are singletons. The sequenced sample was PBMCs, obtained at surgery. The receptors were sampled from a female donor with early-stage non-small cell lung cancer.

This clonotype was counted at least ten times. The chain joins TRBV11-2 to TRBJ2-7, with D maybe TRBD1 (6 bases). Germline V gives CDR1 SGHAT, CDR2 FQNNGV. Trimming shortened V by 5 bases and J by 3 bases, and 14 bases separated the two germline ends. CDR3 length: 14 residues. CDR3 coding DNA: TGTGCCAGCAGCCCCTACGGGGACAACTACGAGCAGTACTTC. Protein sequence: CASSPYGDNYEQYF.

This clonotype occurred a few times. The chain links TRBV5-4 to TRBJ1-5; D gene ambiguous. The CDR3 covers 13 residues. The ends were cut back, 4 bases at V and 6 bases at J, with 11 bases in the middle. The germline V gene has CDR1 SGHNT and CDR2 YYREEE (reference sequence). The CDR3 coding sequence is TGTGCCAGCAGCCCGGACGCGCGTCAGCCCCAGCATTTT. This translates into CASSPDARQPQHF.

The chain uses TRBV9 and TRBJ1-4; 9 nucleotides agree with TRBD1. Germline trimming cut 0 bases from V and 6 bases from J; bases unmatched to any gene: 0. Germline V gene lookup returns CDR1 SGDLS and CDR2 YYNGEE. The CDR3 is 14 residues long. CDR3 protein: CASSVGDRDEKLFF. CDR3 bases: TGTGCCAGCAGCGTAGGGGACAGGGATGAAAAACTGTTTTTT.

The chain recombines TRBV2 with TRBJ2-3; D uncertain. The CDR3 has 15 amino acids. With 5 bases removed from V and 1 base from J, the gap between germline ends came to 13 bases. The germline V gene encodes CDR1 SNHLY and CDR2 FYNNEI. This CDR3 is CASSPDSPGTDTQYF. DNA for the CDR3: TGTGCCAGCAGTCCTGACTCACCCGGCACAGATACGCAGTATTTT. The whole variable domain, remainder taken from reference TRBV2 and TRBJ2-3, is EPEVTQTPSHQVTQMGQEVILRCVPISNHLYFYWYRQILGQKVEFLVSFYNNEISEKSEIFDDQFSVERPDGSNFTLKIRSTKLEDSAMYFCASSPDSPGTDTQYFGPGTRLTVL.

This clonotype was counted ten times or more. The V gene is TRBV4-1, the J gene TRBJ1-3; perhaps TRBD1 as D (6 bases). Trimming stripped 4 bases from V and 10 bases from J, with 17 bases between. CDR1 MGHRA and CDR2 YSYEKL come from the germline V gene. The CDR3 totals 14 residues. CDR3 bases: TGCGCCAGCAGCCCTCTGACAGGCCAATGGACCATATATTTT. Translating it yields CASSPLTGQWTIYF.

This rearrangement joins TRBV2 to TRBJ2-2; 8 bases match TRBD1. Germline V lookup: CDR1 SNHLY, CDR2 FYNNEI. CDR3 length: 15 residues. The junction had 6 bases not matched to a gene; V was cut back by 6 bases and J by 3 bases. CDR3 nucleotides: TGTGCCAGCAGGGAGACAGGGGTGGACACCGGGGAGCTGTTTTTT. As protein: CASRETGVDTGELFF.

This clonotype was seen a handful of times. At one end, the junction sequence differs from germline, possibly due to a read error. The V call is TRBV7-9, the J call TRBJ1-4, with unresolved D. Germline values: CDR1 SEHNR, CDR2 FQNEAQ (reference sequence). CDR3 size: 14 residues. This CDR3 reads CASHKGPTNEKLFF. CDR3 coding DNA: TGTGCCAGCCATAAGGGCCCAACAAATGAAAAACTGTTTTTT.

This clonotype was counted only a few times. The J gene is TRBJ2-5, the V gene TRBV11-2; 9 bases fit TRBD1. From germline, CDR1 is SGHAT and CDR2 FQNNGV. This CDR3 has 15 residues. V trimming: 5 bases; J trimming: 5 bases; junction bases outside the gene matches: 9. CDR3 DNA: TGTGCCAGCAGCCTAACAGGGGGCGCGGGGGAGACCCAGTACTTC. This sequence encodes CASSLTGGAGETQYF. Based on the CDR3 plus reference TRBV11-2 and TRBJ2-5, the full variable domain is EAGVAQSPRYKIIEKRQSVAFWCNPISGHATLYWYQQILGQGPKLLIQFQNNGVVDDSQLPKDRFSAERLKGVDSTLKIQPAKLEDSAVYLCASSLTGGAGETQYFGPGTRLLVL.

This clonotype has a handful of counts. The chain combines TRBV18 with TRBJ2-7, with 8 bases that match TRBD1. V lost 8 bases and J lost 5; bases outside the gene matches: 11. The V gene's germline CDR1 is KGHSH and CDR2 LQKENI. The CDR3 totals 14 residues. CDR3 bases: TGTGCCAGCCGTACGGGTGGGGGACAGGACGAGCAGTACTTC. Amino acid sequence: CASRTGGGQDEQYF.

The genes are TRBV10-3 and TRBJ1-6; 9 nucleotides match TRBD1. CDR1 ENHRY and CDR2 SYGVKD come from the germline V gene. With 2 bases clipped from V and 8 bases from J, the junction kept 7 bases outside the gene matches. The CDR3 is made up of 16 amino acids. The CDR3: CAISEGAGQGDSPLHF. CDR3 in DNA: TGTGCCATCAGTGAGGGTGCGGGACAGGGAGATTCACCCCTCCACTTT.

This clonotype was counted many times. The chain has TRBV5-5 and TRBJ2-7; D gene unclear. Germline V lookup: CDR1 SGHKS, CDR2 YYEKEE (reference sequence). Trimming shortened V by 2 bases and J by 3 bases, and 15 bases separated the two germline ends. This CDR3 region has 15 residues. CDR3 nucleotides: TGTGCCAGCAGCTTTGGACCGATGAAGGGCTACGAGCAGTACTTC. Translation: CASSFGPMKGYEQYF.

The sample holds many counts of this clonotype. The chain combines TRBV7-6 with TRBJ2-3; D perhaps matches TRBD2 (7 bases). Germline assignment: CDR1 SGHVS and CDR2 FNYEAQ. With 7 bases removed from V and 6 bases from J, the gap between germline ends came to 23 bases. The CDR3 totals 16 residues. Here the CDR3 DNA reads TGTGCCAGCACTCTAACAACAGGGAGGGGCCGGGATACGCAGTATTTT. Its translation is CASTLTTGRGRDTQYF.

This clonotype appeared many times. The chain is built from TRBV28 and TRBJ2-6; 7 bases map to TRBD1. This CDR3 contains 15 residues. Germline V gene data show CDR1 as MDHEN and CDR2 as SYDVKM. V was pared by 6 bases and J by 0 bases, with 2 bases of the junction left unmatched. The CDR3 DNA sequence: TGTGCCAGCAGACAGGGGAGCTCTGGGGCCAACGTCCTGACTTTC. It codes for CASRQGSSGANVLTF. Full variable domain (missing parts from reference TRBV28 and TRBJ2-6): DVKVTQSSRYLVKRTGEKVFLECVQDMDHENMFWYRQDPGLGLRLIYFSYDVKMKEKGDIPEGYSVSREKKERFSLILESASTNQTSMYLCASRQGSSGANVLTFGAGSRLTVL.

The sample holds many counts of this clonotype. The CDR3 protein is CASSVRGRGTDTQYF. The CDR3 DNA is TGTGCCAGCAGCGTCAGGGGGCGAGGCACAGATACGCAGTATTTT. The V and J genes are TRBV7-9 and TRBJ2-3; TRBD1 agrees at 8 bases. With 5 bases clipped from V and 1 base from J, the junction kept 5 bases outside the gene matches. Germline V gene lookup returns CDR1 SEHNR and CDR2 FQNEAQ (reference sequence). The CDR3 covers 15 residues.

This clonotype was seen a handful of times. This sequence joins TRBV20-1 and TRBJ1-6; no clear D gene. Trimming pared 3 bases from V and 9 bases from J, leaving 12 bases between. This CDR3 has 13 residues. Germline CDR1 reads DFQATT; CDR2 reads SNEGSKA (reference sequence). The CDR3 bases are TGCAGTGCTAGCATGGGGTCGGCTTCACCCCTCCACTTT. Amino acids: CSASMGSASPLHF.

This clonotype was detected ten times or more. Here the CDR3 reads CASSDRGGQETQYF. CDR3 DNA: TGTGCCAGCAGCGATCGGGGGGGACAAGAGACCCAGTACTTC. The rearrangement links TRBV7-2 to TRBJ2-5; TRBD2 matches at 8 bases. The V segment lost 5 bases and the J segment 2 bases; nucleotides outside the gene matches: 4. Germline V lookup: CDR1 SGHTA, CDR2 FQGNSA. The CDR3 is made up of 14 amino acids.

The CDR3 coding sequence is TGTGCCAGCACTACGGGTAGCACAGATACGCAGTATTTT. Residues: CASTTGSTDTQYF. The V call is TRBV6-5, the J call TRBJ2-3; D unresolved. Trimming took off 7 bases at V and 0 bases at J, with 8 bases between the two ends. This CDR3 contains 13 residues. Looked up from germline, CDR1 is MNHEY and CDR2 is SVGAGI.